Reported below is one TCR beta chain. There is no known antigen for this receptor. There are no base qualities to consult, and no much larger clone falls within one base. Library preparation used UMI-ligation and nested PCR. An equimolar mix of two oligonucleotides covering both TRBC1 and TRBC2 was used as the beta constant-region primer. A single-stranded oligonucleotide containing the SP2 primer and a 12-nucleotide UMI was joined to the 3' end of the cDNA by T4 RNA ligase 1. The ligated cDNA went through four rounds of PCR with nested alpha and beta constant-region primers together with the SP2 primer. Incubation of the ligation reaction was carried out at 16 degrees C for roughly 20-25 hours. PCR2 was typically performed as a SYBR Green qPCR and was stopped at a predetermined threshold so that over-amplification was prevented. Every purification after the first one was done using Agencourt AMPure XP magnetic beads. Library quantification was done by Qubit, followed by a TapeStation check on which the main peak was expected at around 650 bp. The pooled libraries were sequenced on an Illumina MiSeq using v2 2x251 paired-end kits, which usually yielded about 0.95-2 million reads per sample. Each sample library was pooled at about 4.4 nM, and roughly 4.5-7% PhiX was included to improve cluster recognition. Per the authors' processing: Decombinator assigned V and J genes to Demultiplexor-processed FASTQ reads by tag matching, allowing a single base-pair mismatch. UMIs were used by Collapsinator to correct both sequencing errors and frequency errors arising from PCR heterogeneity. CDR3Translator translated TCRs and extracted CDR3s from the conserved cysteine to the FGXG phenylalanine, flagging non-productive sequences. Gini, Shannon entropy and inverse Simpson indices were calculated on repertoires that had been subsampled to equal numbers of UMI-defined TCRs. Power-law fits to clonotype abundance distributions were performed by maximum likelihood within the linear range. Similar UMI counts, unique TCR numbers and clonal distributions were obtained with the pipeline and with MIGEC on one naive CD8 sample. Repertoires were searched for about 7,300 CMV-associated CDR3 sequences compiled from VDJdb and a published dataset. TCRdb reprocessing: public reads trimmed at Q25 with fastp, clones called with MiXCR, in-frame beta chains kept. Rows matching on CDR3 protein sequence are summarized as one entry with the most common DNA and genes. The V and J calls and clone size are TCRdb's, not the authors'. The sample table records 100,000 or so distinct CDR3 sequences; around 7% of these occur just once. Together, the top ten hold 1.6% of the sample.

The entry originates in a study of naive and memory T cell subsets (TCRdb year 2017). A note on the overall study: An open-source, UMI-based TCR alpha and beta sequencing pipeline was applied to sorted naive and memory peripheral blood T cell subsets. The functional CMV T cell responses agreed completely with IgG serology results. RNA was DNase-treated and reverse transcribed with TCR constant-region primers, mostly using SuperScript III. The research as a whole found: The repertoire findings for the naive and memory subsets could not be validated against a ground truth because none was available. RNA-based TCR counts may be affected by expression changes linked to T cell activation and differentiation. Clonotypes were defined as single alpha or beta chain sequences, not paired alpha/beta receptors. In both CD4 and CD8 cells, going from naive through CM, EM and EMRA, the Gini index went up while Shannon and inverse Simpson diversity went down. A power law was followed by TCR abundance, with an exponent that differed between naive and memory subsets but was consistent across the three individuals. After error correction, over 90% of naive TCR sequences appeared only once, giving much steeper abundance distributions than memory subsets.

TCR alpha and beta chain libraries were amplified separately from the second PCR step onward. The CMV status of each donor was determined by measuring IFNgamma production from CD4+ T cells after fresh PBMCs had been stimulated overnight with CMV viral lysate. Using Miltenyi beads, CD4 T cells were first positively selected, and CD8 T cells were then positively selected from the CD4-negative fraction. Cells were stained for CD3, CD4, CD8, CD45RA, CD27 and a live/dead dye and were sorted on a BD Aria II into four subsets based on CD45RA and CD27. A few healthy volunteers provided blood, and each donor's sample was split into CD4 and CD8 T cells and then further divided into four differentiation subsets. Approximately 120 ml of peripheral blood was collected from each donor, and PBMC were isolated by Ficoll-Paque PLUS density-gradient centrifugation. Sorted cells were lysed in RLT buffer, after which RNA was extracted using a Qiagen RNeasy kit and stored at -80 degrees C.

V is shortened by 5 bases, J by 10 bases, and the region joining them spans 16 bases. Reading the germline V gene gives CDR1 SGHDT and CDR2 YYEEEE. CDR3 length: 14 amino acids, cysteine to phenylalanine. The read is trimmed to its CDR3 DNA, 42 bases read in frame from base 1. The receptor comes from a human donor in good health. Recombination connected TRBV5-6 to TRBJ1-6; the D gene is possibly TRBD1, with 6 bases matching. The sequencing input was central memory CD4+ T cells from blood. The cell subset or site label here, explained by the study, means: central memory, CD45RA- CD27+. The CDR3 protein is CASRRRQVQSPLHF. The bases are TGTGCCAGCAGACGACGACAGGTACAATCACCCCTCCACTTT.